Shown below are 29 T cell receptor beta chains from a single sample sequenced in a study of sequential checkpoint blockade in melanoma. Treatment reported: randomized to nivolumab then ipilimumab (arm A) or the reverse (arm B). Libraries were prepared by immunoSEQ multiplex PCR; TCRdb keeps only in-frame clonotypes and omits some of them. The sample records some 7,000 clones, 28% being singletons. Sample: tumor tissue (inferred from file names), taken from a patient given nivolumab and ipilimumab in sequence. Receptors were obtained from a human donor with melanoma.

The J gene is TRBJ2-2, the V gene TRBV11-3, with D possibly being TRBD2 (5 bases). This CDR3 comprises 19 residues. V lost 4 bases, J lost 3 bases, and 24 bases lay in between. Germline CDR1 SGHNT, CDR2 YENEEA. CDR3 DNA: TGTGCCAGCAGCTCCGGCTTATGGGCCCCAGGAGGATACACCGGGGAGCTGTTTTTT. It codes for CASSSGLWAPGGYTGELFF.

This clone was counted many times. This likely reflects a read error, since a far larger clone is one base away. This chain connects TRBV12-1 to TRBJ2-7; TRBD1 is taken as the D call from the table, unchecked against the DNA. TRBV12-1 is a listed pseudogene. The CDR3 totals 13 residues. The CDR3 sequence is CASSFPQGYEQYF. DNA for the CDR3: TGTGCCAGCAGTTTTCCACAGGGGTACGAGCAGTACTTC.

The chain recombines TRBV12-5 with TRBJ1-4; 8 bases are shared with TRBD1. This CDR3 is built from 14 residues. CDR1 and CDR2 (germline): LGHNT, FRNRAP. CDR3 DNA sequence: TGTGCCAGTCACCGACAGGGGAAGGGTGAAAAACTGTTTTTT. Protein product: CASHRQGKGEKLFF.

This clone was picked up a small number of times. CDR3 in amino acids: CASSETRTADGATTEAFF. CDR3 coding DNA: TGTGCCAGCAGTGAAACTAGGACGGCAGATGGGGCGACCACTGAAGCTTTCTTT. This chain uses TRBV2 with TRBJ1-1; D is possibly TRBD1 (5 bases). The CDR3 extends over 18 amino acids. The V gene's germline CDR1 is SNHLY and CDR2 FYNNEI. Trimming took 2 bases from V and 4 from J, leaving 23 bases between them.

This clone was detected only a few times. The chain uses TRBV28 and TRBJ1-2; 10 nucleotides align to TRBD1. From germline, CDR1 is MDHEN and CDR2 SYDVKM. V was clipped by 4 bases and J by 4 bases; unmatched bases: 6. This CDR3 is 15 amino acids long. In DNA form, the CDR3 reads TGTGCCAGCAGTTCGGGACAGGGGAGCCCCTATGGCTACACCTTC. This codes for CASSSGQGSPYGYTF.

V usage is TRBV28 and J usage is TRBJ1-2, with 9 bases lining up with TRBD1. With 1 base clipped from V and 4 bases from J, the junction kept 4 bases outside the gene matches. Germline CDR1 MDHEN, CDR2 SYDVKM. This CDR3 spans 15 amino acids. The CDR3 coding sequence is TGTGCCAGCAGTTTATCCCGGGACAGGGCCTATGGCTACACCTTC. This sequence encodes CASSLSRDRAYGYTF.

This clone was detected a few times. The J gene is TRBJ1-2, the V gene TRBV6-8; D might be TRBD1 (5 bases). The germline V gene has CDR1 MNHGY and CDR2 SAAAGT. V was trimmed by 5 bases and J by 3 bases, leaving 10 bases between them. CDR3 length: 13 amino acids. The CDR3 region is CASSRGAHYGYTF. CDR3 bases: TGTGCCAGCAGTCGGGGCGCACACTATGGCTACACCTTC.

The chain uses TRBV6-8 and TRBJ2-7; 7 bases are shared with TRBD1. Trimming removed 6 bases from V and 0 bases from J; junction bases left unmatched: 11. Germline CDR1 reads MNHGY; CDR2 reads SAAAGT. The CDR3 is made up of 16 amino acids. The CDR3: CASRPKPGQSSYEQYF. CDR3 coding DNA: TGTGCCAGCAGACCAAAGCCGGGACAGAGCTCCTACGAGCAGTACTTC.

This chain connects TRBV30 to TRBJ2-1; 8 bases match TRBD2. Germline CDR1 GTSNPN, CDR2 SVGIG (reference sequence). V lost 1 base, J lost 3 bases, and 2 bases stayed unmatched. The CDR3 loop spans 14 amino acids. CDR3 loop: CAWSEREYYNEQFF. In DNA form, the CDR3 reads TGTGCCTGGAGTGAGCGGGAGTACTACAATGAGCAGTTCTTC. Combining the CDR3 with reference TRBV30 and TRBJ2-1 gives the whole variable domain SQTIHQWPATLVQPVGSPLSLECTVEGTSNPNLYWYRQAAGRGLQLLFYSVGIGQISSEVPQNLSASRPQDRQFILSSKKLLLSDSGFYLCAWSEREYYNEQFFGPGTRLTVL.

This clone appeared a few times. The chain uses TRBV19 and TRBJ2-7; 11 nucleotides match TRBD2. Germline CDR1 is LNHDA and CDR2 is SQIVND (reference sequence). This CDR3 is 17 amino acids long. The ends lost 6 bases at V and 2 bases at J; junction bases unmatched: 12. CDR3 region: CASRAPGLAGPPYEQYF. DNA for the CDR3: TGTGCCAGTAGGGCGCCCGGACTAGCGGGCCCACCCTACGAGCAGTACTTC.

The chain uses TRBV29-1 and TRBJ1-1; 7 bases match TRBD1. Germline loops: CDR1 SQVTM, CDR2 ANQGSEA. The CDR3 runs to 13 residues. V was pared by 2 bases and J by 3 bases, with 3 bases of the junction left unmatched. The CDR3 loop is CSVESQGDTEAFF. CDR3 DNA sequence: TGCAGCGTTGAAAGCCAGGGGGACACTGAAGCTTTCTTT.

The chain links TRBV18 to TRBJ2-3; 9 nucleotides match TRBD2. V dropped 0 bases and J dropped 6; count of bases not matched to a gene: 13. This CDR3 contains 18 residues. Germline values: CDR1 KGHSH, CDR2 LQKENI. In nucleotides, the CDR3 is TGTGCCAGCTCACCACCGAGAGCGGGAGGCCCCGATGTTGATACGCAGTATTTT. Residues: CASSPPRAGGPDVDTQYF.

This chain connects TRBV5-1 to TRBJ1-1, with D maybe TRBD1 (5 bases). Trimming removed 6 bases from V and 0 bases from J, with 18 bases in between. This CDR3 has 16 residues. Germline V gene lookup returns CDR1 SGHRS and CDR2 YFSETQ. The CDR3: CASKAGGGNMNTEAFF. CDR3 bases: TGCGCCAGCAAGGCCGGTGGGGGGAACATGAACACTGAAGCTTTCTTT.

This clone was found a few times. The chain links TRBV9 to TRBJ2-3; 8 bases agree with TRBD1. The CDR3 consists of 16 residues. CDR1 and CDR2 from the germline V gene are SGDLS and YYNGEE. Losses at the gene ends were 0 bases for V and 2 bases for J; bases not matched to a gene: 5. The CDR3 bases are TGTGCCAGCAGCGTAGTAGGGACAGGACCCACAGATACGCAGTATTTT. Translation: CASSVVGTGPTDTQYF. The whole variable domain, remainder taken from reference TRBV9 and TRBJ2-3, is DSGVTQTPKHLITATGQRVTLRCSPRSGDLSVYWYQQSLDQGLQFLIQYYNGEERAKGNILERFSAQQFPDLHSELNLSSLELGDSALYFCASSVVGTGPTDTQYFGPGTRLTVL.

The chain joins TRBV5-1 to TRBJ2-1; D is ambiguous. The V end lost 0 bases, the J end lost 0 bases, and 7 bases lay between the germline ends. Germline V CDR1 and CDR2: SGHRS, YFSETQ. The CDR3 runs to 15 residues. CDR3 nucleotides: TGCGCCAGCAGCTTGGTGGCTGCCTCCTACAATGAGCAGTTCTTC. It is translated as CASSLVAASYNEQFF.

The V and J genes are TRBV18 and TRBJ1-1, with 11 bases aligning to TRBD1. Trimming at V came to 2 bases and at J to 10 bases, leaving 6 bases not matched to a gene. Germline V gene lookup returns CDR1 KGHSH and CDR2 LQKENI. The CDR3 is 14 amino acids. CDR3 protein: CASSPSDRGLVAFF. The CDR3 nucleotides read TGTGCCAGCTCACCATCGGACAGGGGGCTAGTAGCTTTCTTT. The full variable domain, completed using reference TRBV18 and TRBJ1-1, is NAGVMQNPRHLVRRRGQEARLRCSPMKGHSHVYWYRQLPEEGLKFMVYLQKENIIDESGMPKERFSAEFPKEGPSILRIQQVVRGDSAAYFCASSPSDRGLVAFFGQGTRLTVV.

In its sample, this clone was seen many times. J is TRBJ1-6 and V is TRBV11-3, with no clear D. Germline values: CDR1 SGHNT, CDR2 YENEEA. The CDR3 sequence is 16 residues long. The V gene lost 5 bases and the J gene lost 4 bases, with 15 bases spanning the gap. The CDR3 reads CASSLRYPDYNSPLHF. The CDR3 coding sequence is TGTGCCAGCAGCCTTAGATATCCAGATTATAATTCACCCCTCCACTTT.

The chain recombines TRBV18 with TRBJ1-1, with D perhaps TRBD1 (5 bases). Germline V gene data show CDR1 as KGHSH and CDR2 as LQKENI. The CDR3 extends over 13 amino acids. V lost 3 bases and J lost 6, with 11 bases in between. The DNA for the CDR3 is TGTGCCAGCTCACCCAACCGGGACCCTGAAGCTTTCTTT. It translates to CASSPNRDPEAFF. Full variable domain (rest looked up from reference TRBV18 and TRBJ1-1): NAGVMQNPRHLVRRRGQEARLRCSPMKGHSHVYWYRQLPEEGLKFMVYLQKENIIDESGMPKERFSAEFPKEGPSILRIQQVVRGDSAAYFCASSPNRDPEAFFGQGTRLTVV.

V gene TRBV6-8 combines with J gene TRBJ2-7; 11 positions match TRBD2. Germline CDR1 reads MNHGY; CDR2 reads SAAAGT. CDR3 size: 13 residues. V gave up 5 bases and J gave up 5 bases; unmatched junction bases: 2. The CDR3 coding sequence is TGTGCCAGCAGTCCTAGCGGGAGGAACGAGCAGTACTTC. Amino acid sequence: CASSPSGRNEQYF.

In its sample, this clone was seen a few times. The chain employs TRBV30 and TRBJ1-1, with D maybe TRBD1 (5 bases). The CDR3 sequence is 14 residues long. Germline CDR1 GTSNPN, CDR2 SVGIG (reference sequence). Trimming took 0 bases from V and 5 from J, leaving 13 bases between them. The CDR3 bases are TGTGCCTGGAGTGTACCCGGGGGGAAGACTGAAGCTTTCTTT. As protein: CAWSVPGGKTEAFF.

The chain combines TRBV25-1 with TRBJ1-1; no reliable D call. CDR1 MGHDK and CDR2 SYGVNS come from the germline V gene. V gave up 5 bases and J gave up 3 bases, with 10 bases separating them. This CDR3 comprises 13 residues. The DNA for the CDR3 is TGTGCCAGCAGTAGAACCTTCTACACTGAAGCTTTCTTT. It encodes CASSRTFYTEAFF.

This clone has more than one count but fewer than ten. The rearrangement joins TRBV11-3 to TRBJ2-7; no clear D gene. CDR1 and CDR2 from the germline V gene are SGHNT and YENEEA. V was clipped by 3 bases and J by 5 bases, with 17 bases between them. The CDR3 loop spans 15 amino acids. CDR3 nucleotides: TGTGCCAGCAGCTTGGTTTTGTTGGGTATACACGAGCAGTACTTC. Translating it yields CASSLVLLGIHEQYF.

CDR3 protein: CASSIGQGYYYEQYF. CDR3 nucleotide sequence: TGTGCCAGTAGTATAGGGCAGGGATACTACTACGAGCAGTACTTC. V usage is TRBV19 and J usage is TRBJ2-7, with TRBD1 as a possible D gene (5 bases). This CDR3 comprises 15 residues. V was clipped by 1 base and J by 3 bases, with 13 bases between them. Germline V gene lookup returns CDR1 LNHDA and CDR2 SQIVND (reference sequence).

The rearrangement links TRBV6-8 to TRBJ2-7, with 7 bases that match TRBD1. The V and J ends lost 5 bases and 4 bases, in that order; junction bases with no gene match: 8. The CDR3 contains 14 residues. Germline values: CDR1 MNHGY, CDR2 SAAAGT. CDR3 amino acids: CASSDRELRYEQYF. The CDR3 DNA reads TGTGCCAGCAGTGACAGGGAACTGCGATACGAGCAGTACTTC.

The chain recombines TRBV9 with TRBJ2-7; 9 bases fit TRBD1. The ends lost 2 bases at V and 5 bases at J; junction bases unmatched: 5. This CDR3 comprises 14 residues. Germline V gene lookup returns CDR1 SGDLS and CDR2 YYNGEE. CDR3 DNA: TGTGCCAGCAGCGTGGGGACAGGGAACAACGAGCAGTACTTC. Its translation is CASSVGTGNNEQYF.

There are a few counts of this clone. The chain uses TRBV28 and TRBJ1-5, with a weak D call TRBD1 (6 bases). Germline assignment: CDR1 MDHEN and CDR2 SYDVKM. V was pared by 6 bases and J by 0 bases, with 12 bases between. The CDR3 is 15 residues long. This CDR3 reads CASRATGYSNQPQHF. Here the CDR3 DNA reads TGTGCCAGCAGGGCGACAGGTTATAGCAATCAGCCCCAGCATTTT.

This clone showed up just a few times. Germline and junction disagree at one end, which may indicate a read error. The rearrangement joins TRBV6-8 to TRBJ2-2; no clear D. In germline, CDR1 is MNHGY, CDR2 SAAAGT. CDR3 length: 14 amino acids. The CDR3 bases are TGTGCCAGCAGTGACTCCGGAGACACCGGGGAGCTGTTTTTT. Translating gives CASSDSGDTGELFF.

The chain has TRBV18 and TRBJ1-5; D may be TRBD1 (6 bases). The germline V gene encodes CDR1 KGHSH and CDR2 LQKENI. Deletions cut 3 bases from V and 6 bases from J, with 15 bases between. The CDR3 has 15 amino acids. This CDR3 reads CASSPVQGMVQPQHF. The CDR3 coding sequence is TGTGCCAGCTCACCTGTACAGGGCATGGTTCAGCCCCAGCATTTT.

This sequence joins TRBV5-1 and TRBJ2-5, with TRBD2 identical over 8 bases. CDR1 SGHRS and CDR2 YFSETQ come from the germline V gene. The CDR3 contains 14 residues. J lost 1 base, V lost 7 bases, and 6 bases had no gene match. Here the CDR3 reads CASHSGNRQETQYF. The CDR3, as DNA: TGCGCCAGCCATAGCGGGAACCGCCAAGAGACCCAGTACTTC.